This T cell receptor (beta chain) was identified in a study of siplizumab effects on memory and regulatory T cells. Regarding the study as a whole: Reactions containing siplizumab showed mappable alloreactive CD4+ clones averaging approximately 75% Treg-derived, versus 25% to 30% in controls.

Where a few donor pairs were concerned, the unstimulated naive, memory, effector memory and TEMRA subsets underwent sequencing. Here immunoSEQ multiplex PCR was the method, and the copy in TCRdb shows in-frame clones only, minus some. Found here are some 53,000 clones, 95% to 98% of them singletons; the top ten hold 0.5% to 0.7%. As to this clone: Its antigen is not known.

This CDR3 has 16 residues. V lost 6 bases to trimming and J lost 1 base, with 16 bases between them. Germline V gene data show CDR1 as KGHSH and CDR2 as LQKENI. The rearrangement joins TRBV18 to TRBJ1-5; D is perhaps TRBD1 (5 bases). The clonotype originates from a human donor in good health. The specimen was naive CD4+ T cells sorted from blood. CDR3 coding DNA: TGTGCCAGCTCCCTCGCCGGGGGGTTGAGCAATCAGCCCCAGCATTTT. This encodes CASSLAGGLSNQPQHF. Drawing the rest from reference TRBV18 and TRBJ1-5, the complete variable domain is NAGVMQNPRHLVRRRGQEARLRCSPMKGHSHVYWYRQLPEEGLKFMVYLQKENIIDESGMPKERFSAEFPKEGPSILRIQQVVRGDSAAYFCASSLAGGLSNQPQHFGDGTRLSIL.